This TCR beta chain emerged from a study of blood T cell repertoires in COVID-19. The length of the CDR3 is 13 residues. Germline values: CDR1 SNHLY, CDR2 FYNNEI. The V end lost 7 bases, the J end lost 8 bases, and 17 bases lay between the germline ends. The protocol was immunoSEQ multiplex PCR, while the TCRdb copy is restricted to in-frame clones and leaves out a portion. Of 250,000 to 400,000 clones detected, around 88% appear once; the ten largest clones hold under 2%. The source is a woman in her twenties or thirties with COVID-19, enrolled during active disease. The chain employs TRBV2 and TRBJ1-2; weak D call: TRBD1 (6 bases). The source material was peripheral blood. CDR3 nucleotides: TGTGCCAGCACCCCCGGGGGGGCGGGAGGCTACACCTTC. Protein sequence: CASTPGGAGGYTF.